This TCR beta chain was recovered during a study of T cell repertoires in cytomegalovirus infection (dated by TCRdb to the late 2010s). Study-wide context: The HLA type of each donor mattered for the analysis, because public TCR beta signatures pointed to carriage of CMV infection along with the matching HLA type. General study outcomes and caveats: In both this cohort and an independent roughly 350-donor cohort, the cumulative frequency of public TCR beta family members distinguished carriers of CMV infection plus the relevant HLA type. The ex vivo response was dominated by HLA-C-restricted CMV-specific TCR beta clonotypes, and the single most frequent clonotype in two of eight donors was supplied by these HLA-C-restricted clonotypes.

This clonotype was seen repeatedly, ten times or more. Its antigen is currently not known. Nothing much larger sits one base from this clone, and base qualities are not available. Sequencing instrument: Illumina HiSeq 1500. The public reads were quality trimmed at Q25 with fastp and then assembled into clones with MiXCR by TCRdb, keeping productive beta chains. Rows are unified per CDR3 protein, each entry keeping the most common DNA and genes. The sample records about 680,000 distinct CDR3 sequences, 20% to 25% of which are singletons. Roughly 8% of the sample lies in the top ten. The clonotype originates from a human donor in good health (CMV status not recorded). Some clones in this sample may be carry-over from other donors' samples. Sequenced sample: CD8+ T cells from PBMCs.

The nucleotides are TGTGCCAGCAGGAGCAGGGTCACCGGGGAGCTGTTTTTT. This is translated as CASRSRVTGELFF. The sequence is built from TRBV28 and TRBJ2-2; TRBD1 is a weak D gene call, 5 bases matching. The junction carries 9 bases between V and J, which are trimmed by 6 bases and 4 bases respectively. From cysteine to phenylalanine, the CDR3 is 13 amino acids long. This entry keeps only the CDR3 DNA: 39 bases, framed from base 1. The germline V gene sets CDR1 to MDHEN and CDR2 to SYDVKM.